The rows below give T cell receptor beta chains drawn from one sample of a study of technical replicates of blood from a handful of donors. Measured with immunoSEQ multiplex PCR; TCRdb has only the in-frame clones, and not every one. The sample contains over 85,000 clones, around 94% of which appear only once. Sequencing was done on a sample of T cells isolated from PBMCs. The receptors were sampled from a human donor in good health. Both conserved end residues are part of each CDR3. The D gene is left open where the match is weak. The size field is filled for only some rows; it gives once, few, many or a size class.

>TRBV25-1|NA|TRBD1|TRBJ2-7
TGTGCCAGCACGGGACAGGGTTTCAACGAGCAGTACTTC
CASTGQGFNEQYF
>TRBV11-3|once|TRBD2|TRBJ2-1
TGTGCCAGCAGCCGAGGGACTAGCGGGAGCAATGAGCAGTTCTTC
CASSRGTSGSNEQFF
>TRBV19|NA|NA|TRBJ2-1
TGTGCCAGTAGTGCAGCTACAGGAAACGTTTACAATGAGCAGTTCTTC
CASSAATGNVYNEQFF
>TRBV13|NA|NA|TRBJ1-1
TGTGCCAGCAGCTTAGTGGGTATTCAGGGGTTGAACACTGAAGCTTTCTTT
CASSLVGIQGLNTEAFF
>TRBV9|NA|NA|TRBJ1-4
TGTGCCAGCAGCGTAACAGGAGCAACTAATGAAAAACTGTTTTTT
CASSVTGATNEKLFF
>TRBV7-6|NA|NA|TRBJ2-5
TGTGCCAGCAGCTTAAGACAGTCCCAAGAGACCCAGTACTTC
CASSLRQSQETQYF
>TRBV4-1|NA|NA|TRBJ2-7
TGCGCCAGCAGCCAAGATGGTTTGCCTCCGGTGGTCTCCTACGAGCAGTACTTC
CASSQDGLPPVVSYEQYF
>TRBV6-5|NA|NA|TRBJ2-7
TGTGCCAGCAGTTCCATTAGCTACGAGCAGTACTTC
CASSSISYEQYF
>TRBV7-3|NA|TRBD2|TRBJ2-7
TGTGCCAGCAGCTTAACCCTCCAACTAGCGGGGGCTTCCTACGAGCAGTACTTC
CASSLTLQLAGASYEQYF
>TRBV11-3|NA|TRBD1|TRBJ1-6
TGTGCCAGCAGCTTAGGACAGGGGAGAAGTTCACCCCTCCACTTT
CASSLGQGRSSPLHF
>TRBV6-1|once|TRBD1|TRBJ2-2
TGTGCCAGCAGTGAAGCGGACTGGACAGGGACCGGGGAGCTGTTTTTT
CASSEADWTGTGELFF
>TRBV19|NA|NA|TRBJ2-2
TGTGCCAGTAGTATAGAGGAGCTAGCGTTGAACACCGGGGAGCTGTTTTTT
CASSIEELALNTGELFF
>TRBV6-6|NA|TRBD1|TRBJ1-5
TGTGCCAGCAGTTACCCCGACAGGGGCAACAATCAGCCCCAGCATTTT
CASSYPDRGNNQPQHF
>TRBV2|few|TRBD1|TRBJ1-5
TGTGCCAGCATATCTGGGACAGGGCCCCAGCATTTT
CASISGTGPQHF
>TRBV4-1|once|TRBD2|TRBJ2-5
TGCGCCAGCAGCCAGGCAGCGGGAGTGGTTGAGACCCAGTACTTC
CASSQAAGVVETQYF
>TRBV6-5|NA|NA|TRBJ2-5
TGTGCCAGCAGTTTCGCAGGGTATGGGGAGACCCAGTACTTC
CASSFAGYGETQYF
>TRBV6-1|NA|NA|TRBJ1-3
TGTGCCAGCGCAACGGGACACTTGGGAAACACCATATATTTT
CASATGHLGNTIYF
>TRBV5-1|NA|TRBD1|TRBJ2-5
TGCGCCAGCAGCGTGGGACAGAACAGAGAGACCCAGTACTTC
CASSVGQNRETQYF
>TRBV6-6|once|TRBD2|TRBJ2-7
TGTGCCAGCACCATAAGGGCTAGCGGGGGGGTTTACGAGCAGTACTTC
CASTIRASGGVYEQYF
>TRBV6-5|NA|TRBD1|TRBJ2-7
TGTGCCAGCAGCCGAGGGACAGTCTACGAGCAGTACTTC
CASSRGTVYEQYF
>TRBV11-3|NA|TRBD1|TRBJ2-7
TGTGCCAGCAGCCAGGGGACAGGGGGCAACGAGCAGTACTTC
CASSQGTGGNEQYF
>TRBV28|NA|TRBD1|TRBJ1-2
TGTGCCAGCAGCCCGACGGACAGGAGGCGCTATGGCTACACCTTC
CASSPTDRRRYGYTF
>TRBV7-2|NA|TRBD1|TRBJ1-5
TGTGCCAGCAGGGGACAGGGGATCAATCAGCCCCAGCATTTT
CASRGQGINQPQHF
>TRBV7-6|NA|TRBD2|TRBJ2-2
TGTGCCAGCAGCCCAAGACTAGCGGGGGGCAGGACCGGGGAGCTGTTTTTT
CASSPRLAGGRTGELFF
>TRBV5-5|NA|TRBD2|TRBJ2-1
TGTGCCAGCAGCTTTGCTAGCGGGAGGGGCTCCTACAATGAGCAGTTCTTC
CASSFASGRGSYNEQFF
>TRBV10-1|NA|NA|TRBJ1-1
TGCGCCAGCAGTGAGACCCGGGGGAACACTGAAGCTTTCTTT
CASSETRGNTEAFF
>TRBV5-8|NA|TRBD2|TRBJ2-7
TGTGCCAGCAGCTTTCGGGGGGGACTCTACGAGCAGTACTTC
CASSFRGGLYEQYF